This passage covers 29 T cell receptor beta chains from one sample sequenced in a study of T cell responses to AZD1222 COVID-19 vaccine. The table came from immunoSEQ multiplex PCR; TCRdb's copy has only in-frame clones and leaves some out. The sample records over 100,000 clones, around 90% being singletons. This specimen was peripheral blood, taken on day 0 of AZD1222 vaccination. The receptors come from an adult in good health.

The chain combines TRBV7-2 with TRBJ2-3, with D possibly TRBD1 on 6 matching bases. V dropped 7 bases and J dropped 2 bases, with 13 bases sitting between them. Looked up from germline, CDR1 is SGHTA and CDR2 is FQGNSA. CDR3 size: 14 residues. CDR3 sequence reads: CASTDGQHTDTQYF. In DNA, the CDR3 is TGTGCCAGCACGGATGGACAGCACACAGATACGCAGTATTTT.

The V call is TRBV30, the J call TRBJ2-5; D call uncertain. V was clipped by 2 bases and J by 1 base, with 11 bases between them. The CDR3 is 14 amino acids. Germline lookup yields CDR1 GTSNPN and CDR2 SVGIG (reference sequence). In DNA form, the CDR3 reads TGTGCCTGGAGTAGAGGTGGGCCCCAAGAGACCCAGTACTTC. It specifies CAWSRGGPQETQYF.

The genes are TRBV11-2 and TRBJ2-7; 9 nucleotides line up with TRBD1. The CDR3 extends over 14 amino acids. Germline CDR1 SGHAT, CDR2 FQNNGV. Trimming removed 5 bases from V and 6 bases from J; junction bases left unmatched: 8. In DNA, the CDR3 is TGTGCCAGCAGCCCGAGACAGGGGGGGACCGAGCAGTACTTC. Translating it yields CASSPRQGGTEQYF.

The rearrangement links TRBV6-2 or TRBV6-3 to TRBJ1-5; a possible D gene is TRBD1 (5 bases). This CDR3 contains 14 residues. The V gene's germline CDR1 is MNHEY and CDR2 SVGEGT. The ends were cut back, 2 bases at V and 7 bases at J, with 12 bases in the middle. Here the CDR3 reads CASSYHGAWQPQHF. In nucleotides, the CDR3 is TGTGCCAGCAGTTACCACGGGGCATGGCAGCCCCAGCATTTT.

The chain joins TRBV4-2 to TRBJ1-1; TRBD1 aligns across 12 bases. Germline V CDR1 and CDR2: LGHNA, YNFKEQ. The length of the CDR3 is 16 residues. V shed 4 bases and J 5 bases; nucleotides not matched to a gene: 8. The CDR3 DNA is TGTGCCAGCAGCCCGGGGACAGGGGGCGATACTACTGAAGCTTTCTTT. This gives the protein CASSPGTGGDTTEAFF.

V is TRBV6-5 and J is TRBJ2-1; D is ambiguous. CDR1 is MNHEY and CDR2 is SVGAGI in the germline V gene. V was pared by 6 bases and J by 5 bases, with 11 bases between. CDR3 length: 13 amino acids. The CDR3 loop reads CASSREVHNEQFF. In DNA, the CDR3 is TGTGCCAGCAGCCGCGAAGTCCACAATGAGCAGTTCTTC.

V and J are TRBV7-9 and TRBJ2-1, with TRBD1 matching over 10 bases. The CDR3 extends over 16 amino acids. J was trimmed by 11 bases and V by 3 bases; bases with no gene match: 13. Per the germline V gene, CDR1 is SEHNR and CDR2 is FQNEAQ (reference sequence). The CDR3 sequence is CASSFSEGQGTLKQFF. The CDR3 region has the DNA TGTGCCAGCAGCTTTTCTGAGGGACAGGGGACCCTGAAGCAGTTCTTC.

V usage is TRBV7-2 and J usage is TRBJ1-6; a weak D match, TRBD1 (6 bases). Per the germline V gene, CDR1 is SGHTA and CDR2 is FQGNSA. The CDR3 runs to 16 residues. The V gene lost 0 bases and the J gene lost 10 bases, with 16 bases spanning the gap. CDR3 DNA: TGTGCCAGCAGCTTAGCGGGGGGGGCCTCGGGCTCACCCCTCCACTTT. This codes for CASSLAGGASGSPLHF.

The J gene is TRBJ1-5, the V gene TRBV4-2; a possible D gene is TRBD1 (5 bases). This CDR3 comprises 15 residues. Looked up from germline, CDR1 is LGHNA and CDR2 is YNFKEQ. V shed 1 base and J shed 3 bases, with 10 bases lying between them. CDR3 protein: CASSQVRGTNQPQHF. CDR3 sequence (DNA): TGTGCCAGCAGCCAAGTTCGGGGCACCAATCAGCCCCAGCATTTT.

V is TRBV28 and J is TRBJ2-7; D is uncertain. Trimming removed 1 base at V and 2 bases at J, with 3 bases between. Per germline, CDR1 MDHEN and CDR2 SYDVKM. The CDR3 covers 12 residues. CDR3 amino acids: CASSLSAYEQYF. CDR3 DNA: TGTGCCAGCAGTTTATCGGCCTACGAGCAGTACTTC. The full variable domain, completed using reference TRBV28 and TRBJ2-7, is DVKVTQSSRYLVKRTGEKVFLECVQDMDHENMFWYRQDPGLGLRLIYFSYDVKMKEKGDIPEGYSVSREKKERFSLILESASTNQTSMYLCASSLSAYEQYFGPGTRLTVT.

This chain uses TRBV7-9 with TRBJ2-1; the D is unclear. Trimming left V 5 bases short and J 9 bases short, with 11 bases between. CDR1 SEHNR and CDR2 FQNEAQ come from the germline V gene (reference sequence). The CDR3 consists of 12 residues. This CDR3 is CASSRTAPEQFF. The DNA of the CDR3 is TGTGCCAGCAGCCGTACTGCTCCTGAGCAGTTCTTC.

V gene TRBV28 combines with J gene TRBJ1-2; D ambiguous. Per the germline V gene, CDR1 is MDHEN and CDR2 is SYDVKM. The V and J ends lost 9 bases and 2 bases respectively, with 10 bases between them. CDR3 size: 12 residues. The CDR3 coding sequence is TGTGCCAGTACCCGGGCCAACTATGGCTACACCTTC. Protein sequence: CASTRANYGYTF.

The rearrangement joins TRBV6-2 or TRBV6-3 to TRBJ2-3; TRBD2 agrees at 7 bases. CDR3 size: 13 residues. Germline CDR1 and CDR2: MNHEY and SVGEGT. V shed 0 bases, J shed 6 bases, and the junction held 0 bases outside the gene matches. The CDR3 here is CASSYSGGDTQYF. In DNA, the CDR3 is TGTGCCAGCAGTTACTCCGGGGGGGATACGCAGTATTTT.

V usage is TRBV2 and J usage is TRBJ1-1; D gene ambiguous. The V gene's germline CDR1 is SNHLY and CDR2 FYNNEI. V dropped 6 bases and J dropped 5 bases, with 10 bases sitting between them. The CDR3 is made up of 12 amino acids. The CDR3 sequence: CASRGGRTEAFF. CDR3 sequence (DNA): TGTGCCAGCAGGGGAGGGAGGACTGAAGCTTTCTTT.

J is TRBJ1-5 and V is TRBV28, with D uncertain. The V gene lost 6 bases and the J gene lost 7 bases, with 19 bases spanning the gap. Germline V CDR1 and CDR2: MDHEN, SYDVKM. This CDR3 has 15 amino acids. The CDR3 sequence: CASSFPWAGNQPQHF. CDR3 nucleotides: TGTGCCAGCAGCTTTCCCTGGGCGGGGAACCAGCCCCAGCATTTT.

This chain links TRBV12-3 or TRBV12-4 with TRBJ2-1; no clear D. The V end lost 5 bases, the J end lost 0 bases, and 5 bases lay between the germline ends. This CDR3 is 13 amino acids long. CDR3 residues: CASSPSSYNEQFF. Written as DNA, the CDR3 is TGTGCCAGCAGTCCCAGCTCCTACAATGAGCAGTTCTTC.

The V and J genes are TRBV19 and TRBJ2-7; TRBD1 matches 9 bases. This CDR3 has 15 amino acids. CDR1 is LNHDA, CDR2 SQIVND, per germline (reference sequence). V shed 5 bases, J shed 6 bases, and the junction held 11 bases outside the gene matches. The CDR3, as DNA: TGTGCCAGTAGTCCTAACCCGGGACAGGGCGGCGAGCAGTACTTC. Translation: CASSPNPGQGGEQYF.

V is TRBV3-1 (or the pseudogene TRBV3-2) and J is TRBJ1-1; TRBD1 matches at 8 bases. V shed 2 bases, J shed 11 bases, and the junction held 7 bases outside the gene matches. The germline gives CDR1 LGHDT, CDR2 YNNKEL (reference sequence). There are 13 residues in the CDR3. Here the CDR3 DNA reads TGTGCCAGCAGCCAAAGACAGGGGTGGTTCGCTTTCTTT. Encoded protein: CASSQRQGWFAFF.

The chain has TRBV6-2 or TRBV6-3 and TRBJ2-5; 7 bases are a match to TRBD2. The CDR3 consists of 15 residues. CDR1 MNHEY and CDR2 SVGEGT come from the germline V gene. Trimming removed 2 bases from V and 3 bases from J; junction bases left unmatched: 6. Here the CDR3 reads CASSYHWGGKETQYF. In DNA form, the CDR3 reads TGTGCCAGCAGTTACCATTGGGGAGGGAAAGAGACCCAGTACTTC.

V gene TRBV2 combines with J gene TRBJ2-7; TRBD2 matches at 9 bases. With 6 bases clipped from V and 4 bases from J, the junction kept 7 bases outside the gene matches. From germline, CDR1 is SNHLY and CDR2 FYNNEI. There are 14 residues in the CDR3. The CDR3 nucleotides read TGTGCCAGCAGGGCGGGACTAGCCTCTTACGAGCAGTACTTC. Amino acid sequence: CASRAGLASYEQYF.

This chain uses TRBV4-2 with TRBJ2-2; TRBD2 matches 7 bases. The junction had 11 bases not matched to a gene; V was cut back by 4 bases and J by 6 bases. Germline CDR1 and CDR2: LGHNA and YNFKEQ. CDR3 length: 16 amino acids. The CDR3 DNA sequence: TGTGCCAGCAGCCCCCCGGGAGGAGAACGGGCCGGGGAGCTGTTTTTT. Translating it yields CASSPPGGERAGELFF.

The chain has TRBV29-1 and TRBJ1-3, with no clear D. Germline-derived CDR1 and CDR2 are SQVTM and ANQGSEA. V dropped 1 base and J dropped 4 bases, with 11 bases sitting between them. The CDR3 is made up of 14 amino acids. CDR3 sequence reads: CSVEVPVQGNTIYF. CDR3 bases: TGCAGCGTTGAAGTACCGGTTCAAGGAAACACCATATATTTT.

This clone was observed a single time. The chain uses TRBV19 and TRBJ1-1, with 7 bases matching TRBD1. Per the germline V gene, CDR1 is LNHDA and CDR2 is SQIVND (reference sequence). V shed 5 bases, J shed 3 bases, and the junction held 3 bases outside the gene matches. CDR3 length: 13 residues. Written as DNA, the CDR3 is TGTGCCAGTAGTGCAGACAGGGACACTGAAGCTTTCTTT. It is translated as CASSADRDTEAFF.

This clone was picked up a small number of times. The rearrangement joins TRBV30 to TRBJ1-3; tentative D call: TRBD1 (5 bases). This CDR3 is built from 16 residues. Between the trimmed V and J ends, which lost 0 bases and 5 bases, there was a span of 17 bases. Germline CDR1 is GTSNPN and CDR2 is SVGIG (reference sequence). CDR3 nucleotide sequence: TGTGCCTGGAGTGTAGGTCAGGGAGCTCGAAGAAACACCATATATTTT. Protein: CAWSVGQGARRNTIYF.

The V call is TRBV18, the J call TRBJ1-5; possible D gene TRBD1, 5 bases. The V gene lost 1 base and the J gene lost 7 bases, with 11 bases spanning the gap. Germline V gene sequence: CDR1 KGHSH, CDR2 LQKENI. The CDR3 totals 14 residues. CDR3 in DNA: TGTGCCAGCTCACCACAGGGAGGGGAGCAGCCCCAGCATTTT. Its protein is CASSPQGGEQPQHF.

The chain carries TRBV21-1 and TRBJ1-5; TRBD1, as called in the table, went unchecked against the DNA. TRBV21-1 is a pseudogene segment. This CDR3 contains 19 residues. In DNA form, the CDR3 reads TGTGCCAGCAGCAAAAGTGGGGACACCCTGATGAATAGCAATCAGCCCCAGCATTTT. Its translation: CASSKSGDTLMNSNQPQHF.

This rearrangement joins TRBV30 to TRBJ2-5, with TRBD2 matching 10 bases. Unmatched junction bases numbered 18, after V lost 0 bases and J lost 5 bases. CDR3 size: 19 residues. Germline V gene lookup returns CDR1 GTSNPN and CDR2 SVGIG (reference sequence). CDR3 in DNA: TGTGCCTGGAGTGTACCCCAAACAGAAGCGGGGGGGCGGTTCGAGACCCAGTACTTC. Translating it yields CAWSVPQTEAGGRFETQYF.

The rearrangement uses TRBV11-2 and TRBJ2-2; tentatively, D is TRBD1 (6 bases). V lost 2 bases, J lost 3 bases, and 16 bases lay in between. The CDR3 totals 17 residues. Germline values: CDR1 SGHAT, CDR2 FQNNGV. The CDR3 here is CASSLFAHAGDTGELFF. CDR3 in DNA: TGTGCCAGCAGCTTATTCGCGCACGCAGGGGACACCGGGGAGCTGTTTTTT.

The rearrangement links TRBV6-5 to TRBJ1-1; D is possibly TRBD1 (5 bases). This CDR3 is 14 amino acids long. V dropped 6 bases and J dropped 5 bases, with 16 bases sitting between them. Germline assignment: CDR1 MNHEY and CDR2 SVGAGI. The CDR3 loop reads CASSTGGGKTEAFF. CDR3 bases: TGTGCCAGCAGCACTGGTGGGGGAAAGACTGAAGCTTTCTTT.